This TCR beta chain emerged from a study of breast tumors, draining lymph nodes, adjacent tissues. Breast cancer patients provided tissue from their axillary draining lymph nodes. Study-level findings and limits: Compared with lymph nodes, tumors were less diverse; compared with nontumor tissue, more.

TCRdb used MiXCR to reprocess the multiplex PCR reads, holding one entry per CDR3 protein. The table records about 200,000 distinct CDR3 sequences, under 35% of them present only once. This clonotype was counted at least ten times. The antigen is undetermined. Germline loops: CDR1 SGHTS, CDR2 YDEGEE. The length of the CDR3 is 18 residues. V shed 0 bases, J shed 0 bases, and the junction held 6 bases outside the gene matches. The chain uses TRBV5-8 and TRBJ2-7, with TRBD2 identical over 13 bases. The sample consisted of axillary lymph node tissue. The source of this sequence is a female donor with breast cancer. Some clones in this sample may be carry-over from other donors' samples. CDR3 bases: TGTGCCAGCAGCTTGGGAGGGACTAGCGGGGCGAGCTCCTACGAGCAGTACTTC. Protein: CASSLGGTSGASSYEQYF.